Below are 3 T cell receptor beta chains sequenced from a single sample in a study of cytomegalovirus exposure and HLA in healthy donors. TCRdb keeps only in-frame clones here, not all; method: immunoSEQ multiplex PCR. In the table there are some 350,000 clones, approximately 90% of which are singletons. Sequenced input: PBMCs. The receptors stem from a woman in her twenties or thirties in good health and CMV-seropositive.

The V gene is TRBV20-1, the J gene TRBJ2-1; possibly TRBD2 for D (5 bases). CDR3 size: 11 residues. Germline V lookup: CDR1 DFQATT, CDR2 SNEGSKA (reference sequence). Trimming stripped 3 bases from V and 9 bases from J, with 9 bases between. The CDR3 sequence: CSARRAPEQFF. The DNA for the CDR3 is TGCAGTGCTAGGAGGGCGCCTGAGCAGTTCTTC.

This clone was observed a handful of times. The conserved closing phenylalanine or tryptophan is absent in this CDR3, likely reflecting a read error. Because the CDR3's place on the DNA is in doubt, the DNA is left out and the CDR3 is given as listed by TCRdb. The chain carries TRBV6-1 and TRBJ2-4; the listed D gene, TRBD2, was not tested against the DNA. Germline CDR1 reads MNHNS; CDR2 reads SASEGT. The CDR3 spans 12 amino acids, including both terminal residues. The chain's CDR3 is CASSEPGLDRPG.

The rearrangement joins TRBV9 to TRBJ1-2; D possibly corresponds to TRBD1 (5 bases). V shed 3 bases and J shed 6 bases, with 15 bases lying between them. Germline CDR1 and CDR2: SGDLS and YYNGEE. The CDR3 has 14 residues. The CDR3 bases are TGTGCCAGCAGCGCCGTGCGGGGCGATCATGGCTACACCTTC. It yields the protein CASSAVRGDHGYTF.